This TCR beta chain was sequenced during a study of T cell changes during pregnancy in multiple sclerosis. Germline V gene lookup returns CDR1 LGHNA and CDR2 YSLEER. The ends were cut back, 6 bases at V and 4 bases at J, with 19 bases in the middle. CDR3 size: 16 residues. The method was immunoSEQ multiplex PCR; TCRdb's version includes in-frame clones alone and lacks a portion of them. The sample lists approximately 31,000 clones, about 93% seen once, with around 0.43% in the top ten. The receptor comes from a female donor with multiple sclerosis, enrolled in a pregnancy study. The sequencing here drew on CD4+ T cells from peripheral blood mononuclear cells, taken in the second trimester of pregnancy. The rearrangement joins TRBV4-3 to TRBJ2-1; TRBD1 is a possible D gene (5 bases). CDR3 in amino acids: CASRKVAGISYNEQFF. The CDR3 DNA sequence: TGCGCCAGCAGGAAGGTGGCAGGGATTTCGTACAATGAGCAGTTCTTC.